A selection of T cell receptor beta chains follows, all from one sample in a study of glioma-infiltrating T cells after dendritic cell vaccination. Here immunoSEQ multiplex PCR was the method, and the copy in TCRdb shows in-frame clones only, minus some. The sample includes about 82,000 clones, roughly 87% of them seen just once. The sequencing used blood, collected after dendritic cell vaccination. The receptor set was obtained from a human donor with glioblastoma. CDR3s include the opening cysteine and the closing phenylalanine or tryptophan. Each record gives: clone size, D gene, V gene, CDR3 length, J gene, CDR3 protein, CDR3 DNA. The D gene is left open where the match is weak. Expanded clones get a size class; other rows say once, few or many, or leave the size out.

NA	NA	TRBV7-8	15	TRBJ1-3	CASSLESVAGNTIYF	TGTGCCAGCAGCTTAGAGTCGGTGGCTGGAAACACCATATATTTT
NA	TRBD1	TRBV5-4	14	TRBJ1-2	CASSLPQGAYGYTF	TGTGCCAGCAGCTTGCCTCAGGGGGCCTATGGCTACACCTTC
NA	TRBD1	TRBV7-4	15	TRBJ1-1	CASSLDGTGNTEAFF	TGTGCCAGCAGCTTAGACGGGACAGGGAACACTGAAGCTTTCTTT
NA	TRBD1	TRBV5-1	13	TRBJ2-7	CASSGDRGHEQYF	TGCGCCAGCAGCGGGGACAGGGGCCACGAGCAGTACTTC
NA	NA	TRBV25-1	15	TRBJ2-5	CASSTPNRVQETQYF	TGTGCCAGCAGTACACCCAACAGGGTTCAAGAGACCCAGTACTTC
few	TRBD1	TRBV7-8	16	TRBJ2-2	CASSLGTGGETGELFF	TGTGCCAGCAGTCTCGGGACAGGGGGAGAGACCGGGGAGCTGTTTTTT
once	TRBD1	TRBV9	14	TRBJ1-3	CASSVGQERNTIYF	TGTGCCAGCAGCGTGGGACAGGAAAGGAACACCATATATTTT
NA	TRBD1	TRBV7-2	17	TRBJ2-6	CASSWRGTGDGANVLTF	TGTGCCAGCAGCTGGCGAGGGACAGGGGATGGGGCCAACGTCCTGACTTTC
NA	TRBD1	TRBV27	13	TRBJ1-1	CASSRQGNTEAFF	TGTGCCAGCAGCAGACAGGGGAACACTGAAGCTTTCTTT
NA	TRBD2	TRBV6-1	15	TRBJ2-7	CASSEYRGGLGEQYF	TGTGCCAGCAGTGAATATCGCGGGGGGCTAGGCGAGCAGTACTTC
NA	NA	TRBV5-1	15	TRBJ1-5	CASSLDTNSNQPQHF	TGCGCCAGCAGCTTAGACACCAATAGCAATCAGCCCCAGCATTTT
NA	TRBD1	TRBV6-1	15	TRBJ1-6	CASYRDSGYNSPLHF	TGTGCCAGTTACCGGGACAGCGGCTATAATTCACCCCTCCACTTT
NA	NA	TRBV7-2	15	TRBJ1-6	CASSLAPGANAPLHF	TGTGCCAGCAGCTTAGCACCTGGGGCAAACGCACCCCTCCACTTT
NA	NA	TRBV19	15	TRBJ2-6	CASSTRDSGANVLTF	TGTGCCAGTAGTACCCGAGACTCTGGGGCCAACGTCCTGACTTTC
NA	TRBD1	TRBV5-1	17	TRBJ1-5	CASSLGPTGDSNQPQHF	TGCGCCAGCAGCTTGGGACCCACAGGGGATAGCAATCAGCCCCAGCATTTT
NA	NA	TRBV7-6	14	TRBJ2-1	CASSAEADNNEQFF	TGTGCCAGCAGCGCCGAGGCAGATAACAATGAGCAGTTCTTC
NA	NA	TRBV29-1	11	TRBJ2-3	CSVGHSDTQYF	TGCAGCGTGGGACATTCAGATACGCAGTATTTT
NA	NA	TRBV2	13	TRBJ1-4	CASRGGANEKLFF	TGTGCCAGCAGGGGCGGGGCGAATGAAAAACTGTTTTTT
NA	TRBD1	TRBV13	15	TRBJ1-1	CASSQVGQRNTEAFF	TGTGCCAGCAGCCAGGTGGGACAGCGGAACACTGAAGCTTTCTTT
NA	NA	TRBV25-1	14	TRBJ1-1	CASSESQGRTEAFF	TGTGCCAGCAGTGAATCTCAGGGCCGGACTGAAGCTTTCTTT
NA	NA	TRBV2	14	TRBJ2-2	CASSESWNTGELFF	TGTGCCAGCAGTGAATCCTGGAACACCGGGGAGCTGTTTTTT
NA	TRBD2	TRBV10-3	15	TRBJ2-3	CAISEPGLDTDTQYF	TGTGCCATCAGTGAACCGGGACTAGATACAGATACGCAGTATTTT
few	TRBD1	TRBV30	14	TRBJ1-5	CAWSRDRGNQPQHF	TGTGCCTGGAGTCGGGACAGGGGGAATCAGCCCCAGCATTTT